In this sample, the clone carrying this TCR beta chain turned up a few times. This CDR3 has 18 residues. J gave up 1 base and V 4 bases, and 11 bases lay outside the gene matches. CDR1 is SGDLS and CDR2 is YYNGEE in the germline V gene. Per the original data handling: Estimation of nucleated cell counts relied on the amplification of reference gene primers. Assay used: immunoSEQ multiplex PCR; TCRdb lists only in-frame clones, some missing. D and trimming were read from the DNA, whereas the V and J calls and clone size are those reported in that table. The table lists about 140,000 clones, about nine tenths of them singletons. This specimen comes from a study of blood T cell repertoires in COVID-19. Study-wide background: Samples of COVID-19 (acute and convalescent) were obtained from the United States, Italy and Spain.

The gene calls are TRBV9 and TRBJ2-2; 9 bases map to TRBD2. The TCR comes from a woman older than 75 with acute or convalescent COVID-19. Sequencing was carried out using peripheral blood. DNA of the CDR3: TGTGCCAGCAGCAGGGGGGCTAGCGGGGTTATGAACACCGGGGAGCTGTTTTTT. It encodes CASSRGASGVMNTGELFF.